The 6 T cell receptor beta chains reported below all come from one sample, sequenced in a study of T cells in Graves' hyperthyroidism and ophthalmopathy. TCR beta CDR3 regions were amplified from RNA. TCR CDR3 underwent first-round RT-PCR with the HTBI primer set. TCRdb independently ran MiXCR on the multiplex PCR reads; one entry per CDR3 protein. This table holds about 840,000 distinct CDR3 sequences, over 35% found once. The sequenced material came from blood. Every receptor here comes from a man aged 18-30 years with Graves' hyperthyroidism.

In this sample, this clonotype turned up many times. The chain's CDR3 is CASFGSDRVDEQYF. CDR3 coding DNA: TGTGCCAGCTTTGGTTCCGACAGGGTTGACGAGCAGTACTTC. This rearrangement joins TRBV2 to TRBJ2-7; 7 nucleotides match TRBD1. The CDR3 has 14 amino acids. Germline loops: CDR1 SNHLY, CDR2 FYNNEI. J gave up 5 bases and V 8 bases, and 12 bases lay outside the gene matches.

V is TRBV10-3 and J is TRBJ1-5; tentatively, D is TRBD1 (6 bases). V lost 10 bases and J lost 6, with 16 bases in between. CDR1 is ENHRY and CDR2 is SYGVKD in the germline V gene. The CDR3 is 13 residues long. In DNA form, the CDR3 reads TGTGCCACCGGGGCAGGGGTAGGTCAGCCCCAGCATTTT. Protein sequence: CATGAGVGQPQHF.

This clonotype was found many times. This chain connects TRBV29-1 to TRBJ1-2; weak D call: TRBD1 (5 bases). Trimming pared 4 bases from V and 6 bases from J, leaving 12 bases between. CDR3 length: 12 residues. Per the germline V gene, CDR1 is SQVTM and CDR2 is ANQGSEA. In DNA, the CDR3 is TGCAGCGTTGTTCGTGGGGCACATGGCTACACCTTC. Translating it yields CSVVRGAHGYTF.

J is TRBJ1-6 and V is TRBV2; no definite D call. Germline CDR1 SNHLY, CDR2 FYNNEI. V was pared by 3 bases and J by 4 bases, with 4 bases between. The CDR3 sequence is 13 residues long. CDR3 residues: CASSEDYNSPLHF. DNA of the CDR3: TGTGCCAGCAGTGAGGATTATAATTCACCCCTCCACTTT.

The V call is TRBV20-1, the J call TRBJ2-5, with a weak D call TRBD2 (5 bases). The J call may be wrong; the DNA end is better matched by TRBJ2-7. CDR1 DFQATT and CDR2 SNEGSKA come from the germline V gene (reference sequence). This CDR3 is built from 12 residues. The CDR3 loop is CGSAFQTYEQYF. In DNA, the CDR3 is TGCGGGAGCGCTTTTCAAACCTACGAGCAGTACTTC.

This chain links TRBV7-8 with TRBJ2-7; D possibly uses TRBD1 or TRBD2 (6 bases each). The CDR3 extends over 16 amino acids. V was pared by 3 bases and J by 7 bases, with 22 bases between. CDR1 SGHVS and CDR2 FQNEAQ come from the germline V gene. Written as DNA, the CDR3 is TGTGCCAGCAGCTTGGCCCGGGGGCGAACACTTGGTGAGCAGTACTTC. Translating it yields CASSLARGRTLGEQYF.